The clone carrying this T cell receptor beta chain showed up many times. TCRdb processed the RT-PCR reads anew with MiXCR; each CDR3 protein has one entry. The repertoire holds approximately 720,000 distinct CDR3 sequences, with 14% as singletons. Trimming pared 5 bases from V and 2 bases from J, leaving 6 bases between. This CDR3 contains 13 residues. This receptor was obtained from a female donor in good health, serving as a healthy control. V is TRBV12-3 or TRBV12-4 and J is TRBJ2-2; D remains ambiguous. Sequencing was carried out using memory CD4+ T cells from blood. The CDR3 protein is CASSTHNTGELFF. The CDR3 DNA reads as TGTGCCAGCAGTACCCACAACACCGGGGAGCTGTTTTTT.